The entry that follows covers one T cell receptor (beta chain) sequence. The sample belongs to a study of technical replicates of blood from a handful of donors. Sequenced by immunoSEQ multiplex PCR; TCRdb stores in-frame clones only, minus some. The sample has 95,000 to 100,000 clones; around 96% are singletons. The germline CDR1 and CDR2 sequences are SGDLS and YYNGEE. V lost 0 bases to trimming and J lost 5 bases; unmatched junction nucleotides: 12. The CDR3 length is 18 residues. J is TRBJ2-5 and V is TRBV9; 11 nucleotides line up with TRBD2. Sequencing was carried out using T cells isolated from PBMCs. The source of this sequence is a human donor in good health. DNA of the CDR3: TGTGCCAGCAGCGTAGCTACTGAGACTAGCGGGGTTCAGGAGACCCAGTACTTC. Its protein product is CASSVATETSGVQETQYF.